This T cell receptor (beta chain) emerged from a study of OX40 agonist ivuxolimab in advanced cancers. Turning to the study itself: Those treated in dose escalation had hepatocellular carcinoma, melanoma, renal cell cancer or head and neck cancer. The study, taken as a whole, reports: Relatively little clonal expansion, among the lowest observed, appeared in partial responders at 0.1-3.0 mg/kg. At 0.1 to 3.0 mg/kg and by week 6, CD4+ and CD8+ T cells in the blood had expanded clonally. The mean number of expanded clones was higher in CD8+ T cells than in CD4+.

After removal of 4 bases from V and 5 bases from J, the junction contained 10 bases not matched to a gene. The CDR3 totals 16 residues. Germline-derived CDR1 and CDR2 are MGHRA and YSYEKL. Turning to this clone: Its specificity is not known.

Measured with immunoSEQ multiplex PCR; TCRdb has only the in-frame clones, and not every one. Altogether approximately 74,000 clones are present, 70% to 90% being singletons, with the ten largest covering about 0.25%. The input for sequencing was CD4+ or CD8+ T cells sorted from blood, taken in a trial of the OX40 agonist ivuxolimab. The clonotype was recovered from an adult with an advanced solid tumor such as melanoma, head and neck, liver or kidney cancer. The chain has TRBV4-1 and TRBJ2-5, with 10 bases aligning to TRBD2. DNA of the CDR3: TGCGCCAGCAGCCTGGAGCGGGAGGGCCTCAGGGAGACCCAGTACTTC. Residues: CASSLEREGLRETQYF.